These 22 T cell receptor beta chains were sequenced from one sample in a study of blood T cell repertoires in COVID-19. Clones were read by immunoSEQ multiplex PCR, and TCRdb kept only the in-frame ones, dropping some. The table has tens of thousands of clones, nearly 85% seen once. The sequenced sample was peripheral blood. The receptors were sampled from a woman of 80 years or more with acute or convalescent COVID-19.

The J gene is TRBJ2-7, the V gene TRBV28, with 12 bases that match TRBD2. CDR1 and CDR2 (germline): MDHEN, SYDVKM. With 4 bases clipped from V and 1 base from J, the junction kept 5 bases outside the gene matches. The length of the CDR3 is 16 residues. The CDR3 sequence: CASSSATSGGSYEQYF. The CDR3 nucleotides read TGTGCCAGCAGTTCCGCGACTAGCGGGGGTTCCTACGAGCAGTACTTC. Full variable domain (outside the CDR3, taken from reference TRBV28 and TRBJ2-7): DVKVTQSSRYLVKRTGEKVFLECVQDMDHENMFWYRQDPGLGLRLIYFSYDVKMKEKGDIPEGYSVSREKKERFSLILESASTNQTSMYLCASSSATSGGSYEQYFGPGTRLTVT.

The V call is TRBV21-1, the J call TRBJ2-6; the table's D gene call, TRBD1, was not cross checked with the DNA. TRBV21-1 is classified as a pseudogene. This CDR3 contains 14 residues. Written as DNA, the CDR3 is TGTGCCAGCAGCAAAGGTGGCGGGGCCAACGTCCTGACTTTC. Translated: CASSKGGGANVLTF.

V gene TRBV7-9 combines with J gene TRBJ2-5; possibly TRBD1 for D (5 bases). Germline CDR1 reads SEHNR; CDR2 reads FQNEAQ (reference sequence). V lost 1 base, J lost 6 bases, and 15 bases lay in between. This CDR3 comprises 15 residues. The CDR3 loop reads CASSLGGNDQKTQYF. The CDR3 DNA sequence: TGTGCCAGCAGCTTAGGGGGCAACGATCAGAAGACCCAGTACTTC.

The chain is built from TRBV15 and TRBJ1-5; the D gene is possibly TRBD1 (6 bases). The length of the CDR3 is 16 residues. The V gene lost 2 bases and the J gene lost 0 bases, with 11 bases spanning the gap. Germline CDR1 is LNHNV and CDR2 is YYDKDF (reference sequence). The CDR3: CATSRPGHLSNQPQHF. The CDR3 bases are TGTGCCACCAGCAGACCGGGACATCTTAGCAATCAGCCCCAGCATTTT.

The sample holds a few counts of this clone. V gene TRBV7-6 combines with J gene TRBJ2-7; 7 nucleotides line up with TRBD2. The CDR3 totals 15 residues. The J segment lost 2 bases and the V segment lost 1 base, leaving 5 bases of the junction unmatched. Germline V CDR1 and CDR2: SGHVS, FNYEAQ. Here the CDR3 reads CASSLDAGVTYEQYF. DNA for the CDR3: TGTGCCAGCAGCTTAGATGCGGGAGTAACCTACGAGCAGTACTTC.

This chain joins TRBV19 and TRBJ2-7, with 11 bases aligning to TRBD2. Germline V gene data show CDR1 as LNHDA and CDR2 as SQIVND (reference sequence). The CDR3 totals 16 residues. Trimming removed 8 bases from V and 2 bases from J; junction bases left unmatched: 11. CDR3 protein: CASLNPTGLAAYEQYF. CDR3 coding DNA: TGTGCCAGTCTAAATCCCACGGGACTAGCGGCCTACGAGCAGTACTTC.

The chain is built from TRBV7-9 and TRBJ2-7; 13 bases line up with TRBD2. This CDR3 is 17 amino acids long. V dropped 5 bases and J dropped 0; count of bases not matched to a gene: 7. Germline V CDR1 and CDR2: SEHNR, FQNEAQ (reference sequence). The CDR3 here is CASSPGLAGASSYEQYF. The CDR3 bases are TGTGCCAGCAGCCCCGGACTAGCGGGAGCAAGCTCCTACGAGCAGTACTTC.

V is TRBV19 and J is TRBJ2-2; D gene uncertain. The V end lost 1 base, the J end lost 0 bases, and 9 bases lay between the germline ends. The CDR3 length is 16 residues. Germline V lookup: CDR1 LNHDA, CDR2 SQIVND (reference sequence). The CDR3 here is CASSIGRQANTGELFF. CDR3 sequence (DNA): TGTGCCAGTAGTATAGGCAGGCAAGCGAACACCGGGGAGCTGTTTTTT.

The genes are TRBV19 and TRBJ2-7; 8 bases match TRBD2. CDR3 length: 14 residues. With V trimmed by 5 bases and J by 1 base, 4 bases remained unmatched. From germline, CDR1 is LNHDA and CDR2 SQIVND (reference sequence). This chain's CDR3 is CASSPGGWSYEQYF. DNA of the CDR3: TGTGCCAGTAGTCCGGGGGGGTGGTCCTACGAGCAGTACTTC. The full variable domain, completed using reference TRBV19 and TRBJ2-7, is DGGITQSPKYLFRKEGQNVTLSCEQNLNHDAMYWYRQDPGQGLRLIYYSQIVNDFQKGDIAEGYSVSREKKESFPLTVTSAQKNPTAFYLCASSPGGWSYEQYFGPGTRLTVT.

The chain recombines TRBV3-1 (or the pseudogene TRBV3-2) with TRBJ2-2, with D uncertain. There are 14 residues in the CDR3. V gave up 1 base and J gave up 7 bases, with 10 bases separating them. CDR1 and CDR2 (germline): LGHDT, YNNKEL (reference sequence). The CDR3 spells CASSQAWSHGELFF. In DNA, the CDR3 is TGTGCCAGCAGCCAAGCTTGGAGTCACGGGGAGCTGTTTTTT.

The chain carries TRBV6-1 and TRBJ2-5, with 8 bases matching TRBD2. CDR3 size: 18 residues. Germline V gene sequence: CDR1 MNHNS, CDR2 SASEGT. The J segment lost 4 bases and the V segment lost 0 bases, leaving 13 bases of the junction unmatched. CDR3 DNA sequence: TGTGCCAGCAGTGAAGCGAGGGGAACAGAGGGACTAGGAGAGACCCAGTACTTC. It encodes CASSEARGTEGLGETQYF.

The genes are TRBV19 and TRBJ1-5; a possible D gene is TRBD1 (6 bases). CDR1 is LNHDA, CDR2 SQIVND, per germline (reference sequence). V shed 7 bases and J shed 0 bases, with 13 bases lying between them. This CDR3 region has 15 residues. The CDR3 bases are TGTGCCAGTACCTCGGACAGAAATAGCAATCAGCCCCAGCATTTT. Translated: CASTSDRNSNQPQHF.

The rearrangement uses TRBV3-1 (or the pseudogene TRBV3-2) and TRBJ2-7, with 8 bases lining up with TRBD2. The CDR3 loop spans 13 amino acids. Germline lookup yields CDR1 LGHDT and CDR2 YNNKEL (reference sequence). J gave up 6 bases and V 2 bases, and 3 bases lay outside the gene matches. The CDR3 nucleotides are TGTGCCAGCAGCCAAACTCGGGGGGGCGAGCAGTACTTC. This codes for CASSQTRGGEQYF.

The gene calls are TRBV4-2 and TRBJ2-3, with 12 bases identical to TRBD2. The CDR3 totals 18 residues. Germline CDR1 reads LGHNA; CDR2 reads YNFKEQ. V lost 1 base to trimming and J lost 3 bases; unmatched junction nucleotides: 8. The CDR3 spells CASSQGVLAGGGTDTQYF. CDR3 DNA sequence: TGTGCCAGCAGCCAAGGGGTTCTAGCGGGAGGGGGGACAGATACGCAGTATTTT.

The rearrangement joins TRBV7-6 to TRBJ2-7, with 8 bases lining up with TRBD1. Germline V gene lookup returns CDR1 SGHVS and CDR2 FNYEAQ. CDR3 length: 13 residues. The V gene end was trimmed by 5 bases and the J gene end by 8 bases; junction bases not matched to a gene: 8. The CDR3 sequence is CASSLGQGFQQYF. In DNA form, the CDR3 reads TGTGCCAGCAGCCTAGGACAGGGATTTCAGCAGTACTTC. Filled out from reference TRBV7-6 and TRBJ2-7, the complete variable domain reads GAGVSQSPRYKVTKRGQDVALRCDPISGHVSLYWYRQALGQGPEFLTYFNYEAQQDKSGLPNDRFSAERPEGSISTLTIQRTEQRDSAMYRCASSLGQGFQQYFGPGTRLTVT.

The chain combines TRBV10-3 with TRBJ2-7, with 10 bases matching TRBD1. The J segment lost 3 bases and the V segment lost 3 bases, leaving 8 bases of the junction unmatched. Germline assignment: CDR1 ENHRY and CDR2 SYGVKD. CDR3 length: 16 amino acids. In DNA form, the CDR3 reads TGTGCCATCAGTGATCCCGGGACAGGGGATCGCTACGAGCAGTACTTC. This translates into CAISDPGTGDRYEQYF.

In this sample, this clone turned up once. V gene TRBV19 combines with J gene TRBJ2-7, with D maybe TRBD1 (6 bases). The ends were cut back, 5 bases at V and 6 bases at J, with 20 bases in the middle. The germline CDR1 and CDR2 sequences are LNHDA and SQIVND (reference sequence). There are 15 residues in the CDR3. Here the CDR3 DNA reads TGTGCCAGTAGTCCCCGAGCAGGGGTAACCGCCGAGCAGTACTTC. This sequence encodes CASSPRAGVTAEQYF.

The rearrangement joins TRBV5-4 to TRBJ1-1; maybe TRBD1 (6 bases). Trimming removed 6 bases from V and 1 base from J, with 16 bases in between. The CDR3 totals 15 residues. In germline, CDR1 is SGHNT, CDR2 YYREEE (reference sequence). The CDR3 DNA sequence: TGTGCCAGCACCCACCCAGGGGTGGGGAACACTGAAGCTTTCTTT. Translated, it gives CASTHPGVGNTEAFF.

This clone was seen a single time. The rearrangement joins TRBV19 to TRBJ1-2, with a weak D call TRBD1 (6 bases). Per the germline V gene, CDR1 is LNHDA and CDR2 is SQIVND (reference sequence). This CDR3 is built from 13 residues. V was cut by 5 bases and J by 7 bases, with 14 bases left in between. CDR3: CASSVPQGSGYTF. CDR3 nucleotides: TGTGCCAGTAGTGTCCCACAGGGTTCTGGCTACACCTTC.

The chain carries TRBV10-3 and TRBJ2-2; D may be TRBD2 (6 bases). V gave up 3 bases and J gave up 6 bases, with 11 bases separating them. Germline-derived CDR1 and CDR2 are ENHRY and SYGVKD. The CDR3 has 14 residues. Here the CDR3 DNA reads TGTGCCATCAGTGACTCCGGGGGTTCCGGGGAGCTGTTTTTT. It yields the protein CAISDSGGSGELFF.

The chain is built from TRBV11-2 and TRBJ2-5; maybe TRBD1 (5 bases). Deletions cut 4 bases from V and 2 bases from J, with 14 bases between. The CDR3 loop spans 15 amino acids. The germline V gene has CDR1 SGHAT and CDR2 FQNNGV. The CDR3 here is CASSSAPAGQETQYF. CDR3 coding DNA: TGTGCCAGCAGCTCGGCCCCAGCAGGGCAAGAGACCCAGTACTTC.

V gene TRBV5-1 combines with J gene TRBJ1-5; no clear D gene. This CDR3 spans 14 amino acids. Germline loops: CDR1 SGHRS, CDR2 YFSETQ. Trimming cost V 3 bases and J 1 base, with 8 bases left between them. This chain's CDR3 is CASSSIPSNQPQHF. CDR3 nucleotides: TGCGCCAGCAGCTCTATCCCGAGCAATCAGCCCCAGCATTTT. The variable domain in full, with the rest retrieved from reference TRBV5-1 and TRBJ1-5, is KAGVTQTPRYLIKTRGQQVTLSCSPISGHRSVSWYQQTPGQGLQFLFEYFSETQRNKGNFPGRFSGRQFSNSRSEMNVSTLELGDSALYLCASSSIPSNQPQHFGDGTRLSIL.